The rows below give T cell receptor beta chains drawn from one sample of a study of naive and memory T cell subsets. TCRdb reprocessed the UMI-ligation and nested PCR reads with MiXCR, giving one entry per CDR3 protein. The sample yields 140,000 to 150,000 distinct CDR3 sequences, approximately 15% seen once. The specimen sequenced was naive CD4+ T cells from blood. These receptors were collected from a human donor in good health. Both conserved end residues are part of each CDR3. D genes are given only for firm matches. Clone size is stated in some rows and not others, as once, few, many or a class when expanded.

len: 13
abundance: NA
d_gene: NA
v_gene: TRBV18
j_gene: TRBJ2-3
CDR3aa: CASSPGITDTQYF
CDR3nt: TGTGCCAGCTCACCAGGTATCACAGATACGCAGTATTTT

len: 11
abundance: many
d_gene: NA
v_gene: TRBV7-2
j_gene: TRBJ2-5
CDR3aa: CASSSGETQYF
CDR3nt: TGTGCCAGCAGCTCGGGGGAGACCCAGTACTTC

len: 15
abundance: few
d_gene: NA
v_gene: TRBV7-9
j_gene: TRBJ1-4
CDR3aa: CASSPGSGTNEKLFF
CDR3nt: TGTGCCAGCAGCCCCGGATCGGGAACTAATGAAAAACTGTTTTTT

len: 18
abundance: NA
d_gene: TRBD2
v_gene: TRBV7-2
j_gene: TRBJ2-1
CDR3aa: CASSFLRLAPLSYNEQFF
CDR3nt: TGTGCCAGCAGCTTCCTTAGACTAGCCCCACTCTCCTACAATGAGCAGTTCTTC

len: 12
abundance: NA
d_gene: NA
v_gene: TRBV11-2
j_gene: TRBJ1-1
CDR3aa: CASSLDGTGAFF
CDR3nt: TGTGCCAGCAGCTTAGATGGGACTGGAGCTTTCTTT

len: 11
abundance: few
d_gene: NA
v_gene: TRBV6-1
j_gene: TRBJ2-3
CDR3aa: CASLGTDTQYF
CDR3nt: TGTGCCAGCCTCGGAACAGATACGCAGTATTTT

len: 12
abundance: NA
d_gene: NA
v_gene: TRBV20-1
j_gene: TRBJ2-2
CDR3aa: CSARVNTGELFF
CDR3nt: TGCAGTGCCAGGGTGAACACCGGGGAGCTGTTTTTT

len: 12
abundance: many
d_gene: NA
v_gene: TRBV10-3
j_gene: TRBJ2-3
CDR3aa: CAIRSGTDTQYF
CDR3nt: TGTGCCATCAGATCAGGGACAGATACGCAGTATTTT

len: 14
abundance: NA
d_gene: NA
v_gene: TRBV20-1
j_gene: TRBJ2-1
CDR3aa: CSAPPGPRRNEQFF
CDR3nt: TGCAGTGCTCCCCCCGGGCCCCGGAGGAATGAGCAGTTCTTC

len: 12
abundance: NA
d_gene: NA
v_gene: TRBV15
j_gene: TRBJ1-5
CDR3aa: CATSRVDSPQHF
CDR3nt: TGTGCCACCAGCAGAGTGGATTCGCCCCAGCATTTT

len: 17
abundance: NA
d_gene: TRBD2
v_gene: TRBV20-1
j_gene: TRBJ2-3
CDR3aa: CSASHLGGRGRTDTQYF
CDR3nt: TGCAGTGCTAGCCACCTGGGCGGGAGGGGCCGCACAGATACGCAGTATTTT